This paragraph covers one T cell receptor beta chain sequence. What it recognizes is unknown. The assay was immunoSEQ multiplex PCR, and TCRdb's table has in-frame clones only and misses some. The sample lists 40,000 to 65,000 clones, around 85% seen once, with approximately 8.4% in the top ten. The germline CDR1 and CDR2 sequences are SGHNT and YENEEA. V lost 2 bases and J 6 bases, leaving 7 bases between the germline ends. This CDR3 spans 12 amino acids. Mismatch repair deficiency was confirmed in all patients, by PCR or immunohistochemistry. TCRs were sequenced from a few patients responding to pembrolizumab. The data belong to a study of PD-1 blockade in mismatch repair-deficient tumors. Study-level background: All were previously treated, progressing patients with over 9 mismatch repair-deficient cancer types. Findings and limits, study-wide: After pembrolizumab, tumor-resident clones rose rapidly, then generally contracted before radiologic responses.

This receptor was taken from an adult with mismatch repair-deficient cancer. The input for sequencing was peripheral blood, taken roughly 21 weeks after starting pembrolizumab. The genes are TRBV11-3 and TRBJ1-1; the D is unclear. The CDR3 DNA reads as TGTGCCAGCAGCTTATTACCTGCTGAAGCTTTCTTT. This codes for CASSLLPAEAFF.